This T cell receptor (beta chain) was recorded in a study of OX40 agonist ivuxolimab in advanced cancers. Study details: Prior checkpoint blockade (anti-PD-1, anti-PD-L1 or anti-CTLA-4) was permitted; approximately 41% had it.

The protocol was immunoSEQ multiplex PCR, while the TCRdb copy is restricted to in-frame clones and leaves out a portion. The table lists 60,000 to 85,000 clones, 89% of them singletons, with less than 3% in the top ten. Comment on this clone: Its antigen is currently unknown.

Germline values: CDR1 SGHVS, CDR2 FQNEAQ. V lost 5 bases to trimming and J lost 7 bases, with 11 bases between them. The CDR3 length is 12 residues. Study-level results: Relative to CD4+, CD8+ T cells held more expanded clones on average.

This clonotype originated in an adult with an advanced solid tumor such as melanoma, head and neck, liver or kidney cancer. This specimen was CD4+ or CD8+ T cells sorted from blood, taken in a trial of the OX40 agonist ivuxolimab. The chain couples TRBV7-8 to TRBJ1-2; no reliable D call. The CDR3 sequence is CASSARASGYTF. Written as DNA, the CDR3 is TGTGCCAGCAGCGCACGGGCGAGTGGCTACACCTTC.